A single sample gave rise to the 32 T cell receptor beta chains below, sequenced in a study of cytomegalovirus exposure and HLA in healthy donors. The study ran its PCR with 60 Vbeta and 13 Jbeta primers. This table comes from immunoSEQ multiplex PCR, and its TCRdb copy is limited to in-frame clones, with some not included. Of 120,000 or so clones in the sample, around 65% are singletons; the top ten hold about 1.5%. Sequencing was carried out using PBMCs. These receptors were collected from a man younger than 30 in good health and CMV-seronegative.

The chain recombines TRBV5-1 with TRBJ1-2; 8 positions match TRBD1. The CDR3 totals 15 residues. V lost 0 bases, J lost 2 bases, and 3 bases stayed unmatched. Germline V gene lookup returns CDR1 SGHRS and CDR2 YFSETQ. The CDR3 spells CASSLAQGANYGYTF. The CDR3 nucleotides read TGCGCCAGCAGCTTGGCGCAGGGGGCGAACTATGGCTACACCTTC. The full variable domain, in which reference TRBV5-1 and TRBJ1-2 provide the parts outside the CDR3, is KAGVTQTPRYLIKTRGQQVTLSCSPISGHRSVSWYQQTPGQGLQFLFEYFSETQRNKGNFPGRFSGRQFSNSRSEMNVSTLELGDSALYLCASSLAQGANYGYTFGSGTRLTVV.

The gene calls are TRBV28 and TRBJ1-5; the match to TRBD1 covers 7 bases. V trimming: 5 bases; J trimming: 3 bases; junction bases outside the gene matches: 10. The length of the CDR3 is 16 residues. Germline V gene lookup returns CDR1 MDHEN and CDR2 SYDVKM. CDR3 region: CASSTYKTGSNQPQHF. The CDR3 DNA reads TGTGCCAGCAGTACCTACAAGACAGGGTCCAATCAGCCCCAGCATTTT.

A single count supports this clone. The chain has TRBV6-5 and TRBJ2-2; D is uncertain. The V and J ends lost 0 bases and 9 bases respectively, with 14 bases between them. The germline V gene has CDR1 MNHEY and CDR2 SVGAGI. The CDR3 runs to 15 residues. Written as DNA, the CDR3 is TGTGCCAGCAGTTACTCGAATTATCTGGCCAGGGAGCTGTTTTTT. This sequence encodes CASSYSNYLARELFF.

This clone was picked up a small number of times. The CDR3 DNA is TGTGCCAGCAGTCCTCATAGCTCCTACGAGCAGTACTTC. Amino acids: CASSPHSSYEQYF. This chain links TRBV27 with TRBJ2-7; D not certain. Per germline, CDR1 MNHEY and CDR2 SMNVEV (reference sequence). This CDR3 is 13 amino acids long. V lost 5 bases and J lost 0, with 8 bases in between.

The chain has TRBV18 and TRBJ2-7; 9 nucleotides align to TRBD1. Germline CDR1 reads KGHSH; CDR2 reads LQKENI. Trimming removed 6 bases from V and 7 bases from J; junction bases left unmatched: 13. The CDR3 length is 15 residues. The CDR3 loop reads CASSPAGTGYGEQYF. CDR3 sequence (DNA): TGTGCCAGCTCCCCTGCCGGGACAGGGTATGGGGAGCAGTACTTC.

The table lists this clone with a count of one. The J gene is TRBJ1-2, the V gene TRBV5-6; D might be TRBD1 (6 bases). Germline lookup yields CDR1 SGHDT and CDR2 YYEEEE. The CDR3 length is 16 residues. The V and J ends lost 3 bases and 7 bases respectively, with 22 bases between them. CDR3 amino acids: CASSWDTTLTAGGYTF. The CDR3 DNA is TGTGCCAGCAGCTGGGACACAACTCTGACGGCGGGTGGCTACACCTTC.

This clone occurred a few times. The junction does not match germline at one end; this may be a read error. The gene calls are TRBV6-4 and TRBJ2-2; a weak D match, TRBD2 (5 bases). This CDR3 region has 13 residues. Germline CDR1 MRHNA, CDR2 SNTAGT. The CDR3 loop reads CASSDSGTGELFF. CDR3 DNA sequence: TGTGCCAGCAGTGACTCGGGCACCGGGGAGCTGTTTTTC.

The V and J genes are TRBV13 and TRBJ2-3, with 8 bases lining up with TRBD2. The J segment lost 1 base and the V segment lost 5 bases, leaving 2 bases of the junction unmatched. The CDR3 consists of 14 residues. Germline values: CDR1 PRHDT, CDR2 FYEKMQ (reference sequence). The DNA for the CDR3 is TGTGCCAGCAGCCATAGCGGGGGCACAGATACGCAGTATTTT. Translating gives CASSHSGGTDTQYF.

This CDR3 is CASSLRDRGTRGYTF. In DNA form, the CDR3 reads TGTGCCAGCAGCCTCCGGGACAGGGGGACCAGGGGCTACACCTTC. This chain connects TRBV9 to TRBJ1-2; TRBD1 matches at 11 bases. This CDR3 comprises 15 residues. Looked up from germline, CDR1 is SGDLS and CDR2 is YYNGEE. The V gene end was trimmed by 4 bases and the J gene end by 8 bases; junction bases not matched to a gene: 10.

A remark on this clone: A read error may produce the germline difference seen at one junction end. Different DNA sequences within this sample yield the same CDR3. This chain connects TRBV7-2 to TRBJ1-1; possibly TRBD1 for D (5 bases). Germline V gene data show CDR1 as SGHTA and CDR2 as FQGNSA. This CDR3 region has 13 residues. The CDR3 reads CASSLGGGTEAFF. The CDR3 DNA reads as TGTGCCAGCAGCTTGGGGGGTGGCACTGAGGCTTTCTTT.

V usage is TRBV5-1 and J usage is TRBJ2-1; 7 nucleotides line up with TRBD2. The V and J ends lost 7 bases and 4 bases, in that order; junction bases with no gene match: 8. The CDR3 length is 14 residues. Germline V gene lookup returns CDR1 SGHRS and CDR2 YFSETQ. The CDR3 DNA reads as TGCGCCAGCGGACCTAGCGGTGGGTACAATGAGCAGTTCTTC. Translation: CASGPSGGYNEQFF.

CDR3 in DNA: TGTGCCAGCAGCTTGGGGGGAGGGGTCCAAGAGACCCAGTACTTC. Its protein is CASSLGGGVQETQYF. The J gene is TRBJ2-5, the V gene TRBV5-4, with 7 bases that match TRBD2. The CDR3 runs 15 residues. V shed 0 bases and J 1 base; nucleotides not matched to a gene: 3. The V gene's germline CDR1 is SGHNT and CDR2 YYREEE (reference sequence).

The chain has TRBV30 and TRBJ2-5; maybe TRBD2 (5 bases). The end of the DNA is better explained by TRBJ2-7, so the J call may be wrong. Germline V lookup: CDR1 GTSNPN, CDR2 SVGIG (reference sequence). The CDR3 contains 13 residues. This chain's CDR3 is CAWKRARSYEQYF. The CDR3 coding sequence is TGTGCCTGGAAGAGGGCAAGGTCCTACGAGCAGTACTTC.

The CDR3 protein is CASSAVTGGSETQYF. CDR3 sequence (DNA): TGTGCCAGCAGTGCAGTAACAGGGGGCTCTGAGACCCAGTACTTC. The genes are TRBV28 and TRBJ2-5; 9 nucleotides line up with TRBD1. After removal of 5 bases from V and 5 bases from J, the junction contained 9 bases not matched to a gene. The CDR3 consists of 15 residues. From germline, CDR1 is MDHEN and CDR2 SYDVKM.

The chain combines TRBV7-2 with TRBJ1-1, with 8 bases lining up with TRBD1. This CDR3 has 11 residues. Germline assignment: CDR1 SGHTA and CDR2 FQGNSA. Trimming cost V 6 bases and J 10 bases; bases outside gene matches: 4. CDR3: CASSRQGTAFF. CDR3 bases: TGTGCCAGCAGTCGACAGGGGACAGCTTTCTTT.

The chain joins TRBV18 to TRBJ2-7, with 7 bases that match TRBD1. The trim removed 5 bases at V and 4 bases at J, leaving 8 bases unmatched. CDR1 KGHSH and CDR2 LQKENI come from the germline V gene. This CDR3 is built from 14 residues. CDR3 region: CASSTDRLNYEQYF. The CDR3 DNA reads TGTGCCAGCTCAACGGACAGGTTAAATTACGAGCAGTACTTC.

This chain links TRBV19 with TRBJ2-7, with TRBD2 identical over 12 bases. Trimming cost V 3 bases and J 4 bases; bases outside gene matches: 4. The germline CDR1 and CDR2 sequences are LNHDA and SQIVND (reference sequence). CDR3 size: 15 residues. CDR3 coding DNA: TGTGCCAGTAGTATGGCACTAGCGGGAGGATACGAGCAGTACTTC. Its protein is CASSMALAGGYEQYF.

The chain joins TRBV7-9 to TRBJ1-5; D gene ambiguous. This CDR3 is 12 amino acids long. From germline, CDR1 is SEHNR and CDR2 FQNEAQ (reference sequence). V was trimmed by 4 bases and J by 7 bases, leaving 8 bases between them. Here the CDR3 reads CASSSPSQPQHF. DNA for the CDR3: TGTGCCAGCAGCTCCCCGTCCCAGCCCCAGCATTTT. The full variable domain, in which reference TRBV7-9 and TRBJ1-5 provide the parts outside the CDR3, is DTGVSQNPRHKITKRGQNVTFRCDPISEHNRLYWYRQTLGQGPEFLTYFQNEAQLEKSRLLSDRFSAERPKGSFSTLEIQRTEQGDSAMYLCASSSPSQPQHFGDGTRLSIL.

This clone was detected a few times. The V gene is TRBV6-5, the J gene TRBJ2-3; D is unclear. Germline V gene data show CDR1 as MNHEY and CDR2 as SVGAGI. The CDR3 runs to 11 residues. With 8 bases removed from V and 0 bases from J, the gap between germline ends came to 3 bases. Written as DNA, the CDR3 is TGTGCCAGCTCTAGCACAGATACGCAGTATTTT. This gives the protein CASSSTDTQYF.

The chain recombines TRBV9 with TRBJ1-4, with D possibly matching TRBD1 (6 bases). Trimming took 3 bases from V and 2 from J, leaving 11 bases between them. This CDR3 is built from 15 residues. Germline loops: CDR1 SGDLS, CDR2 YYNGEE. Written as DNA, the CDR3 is TGTGCCAGCAGCGGGCAGGGGTTCACTAATGAAAAACTGTTTTTT. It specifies CASSGQGFTNEKLFF.

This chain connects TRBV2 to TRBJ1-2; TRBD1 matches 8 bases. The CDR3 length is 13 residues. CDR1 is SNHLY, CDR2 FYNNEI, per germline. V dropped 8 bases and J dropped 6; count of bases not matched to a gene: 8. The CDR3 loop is CASQGASGDGYTF. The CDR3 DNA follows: TGTGCCAGCCAGGGGGCGTCAGGGGATGGCTACACCTTC.

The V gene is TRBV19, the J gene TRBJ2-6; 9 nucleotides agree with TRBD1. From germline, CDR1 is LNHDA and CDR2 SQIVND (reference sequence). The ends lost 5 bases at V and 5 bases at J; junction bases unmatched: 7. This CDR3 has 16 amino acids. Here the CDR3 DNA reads TGTGCCAGTAGTTTACAGGGGGCTACTAGGGCCAACGTCCTGACTTTC. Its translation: CASSLQGATRANVLTF.

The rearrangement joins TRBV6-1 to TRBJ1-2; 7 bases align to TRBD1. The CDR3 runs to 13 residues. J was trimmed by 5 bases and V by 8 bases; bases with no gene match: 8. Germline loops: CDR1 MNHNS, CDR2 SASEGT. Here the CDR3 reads CASAPGQIYGYTF. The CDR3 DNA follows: TGTGCCAGCGCGCCGGGACAGATATATGGCTACACCTTC.

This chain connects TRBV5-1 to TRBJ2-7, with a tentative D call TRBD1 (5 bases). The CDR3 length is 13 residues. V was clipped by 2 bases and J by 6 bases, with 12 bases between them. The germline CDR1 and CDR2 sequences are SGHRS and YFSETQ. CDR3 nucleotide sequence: TGCGCCAGCAGCTTTGACAGCCTGGGCGAGCAGTACTTC. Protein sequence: CASSFDSLGEQYF. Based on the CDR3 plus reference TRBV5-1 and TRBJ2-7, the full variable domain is KAGVTQTPRYLIKTRGQQVTLSCSPISGHRSVSWYQQTPGQGLQFLFEYFSETQRNKGNFPGRFSGRQFSNSRSEMNVSTLELGDSALYLCASSFDSLGEQYFGPGTRLTVT.

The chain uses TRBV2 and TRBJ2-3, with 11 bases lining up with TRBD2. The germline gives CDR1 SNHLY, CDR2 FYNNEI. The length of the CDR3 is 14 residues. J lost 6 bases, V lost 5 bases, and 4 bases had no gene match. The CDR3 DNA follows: TGTGCCAGCAGTCTTCGGACTAGCGGGGATACGCAGTATTTT. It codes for CASSLRTSGDTQYF.

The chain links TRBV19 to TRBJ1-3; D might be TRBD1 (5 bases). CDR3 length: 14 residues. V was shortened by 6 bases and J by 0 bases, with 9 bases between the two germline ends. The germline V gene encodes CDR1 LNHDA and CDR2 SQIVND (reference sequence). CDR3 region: CASRVRGSGNTIYF. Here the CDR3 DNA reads TGTGCCAGTAGGGTTAGGGGCTCTGGAAACACCATATATTTT.

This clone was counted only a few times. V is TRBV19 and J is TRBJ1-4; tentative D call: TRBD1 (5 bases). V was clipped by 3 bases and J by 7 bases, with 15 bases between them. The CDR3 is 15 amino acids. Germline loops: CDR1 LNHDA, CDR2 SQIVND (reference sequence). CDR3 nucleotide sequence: TGTGCCAGTAGTATCGCGGCAGGGCGGCGTGAAAAACTGTTTTTT. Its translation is CASSIAAGRREKLFF.

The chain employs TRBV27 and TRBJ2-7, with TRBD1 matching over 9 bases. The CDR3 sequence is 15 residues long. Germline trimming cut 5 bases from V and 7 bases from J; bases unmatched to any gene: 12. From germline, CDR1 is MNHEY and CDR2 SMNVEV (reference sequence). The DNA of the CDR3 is TGTGCCAGCAGTGTCACACCCGACAGGGGGTGGGAGCAGTACTTC. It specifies CASSVTPDRGWEQYF.

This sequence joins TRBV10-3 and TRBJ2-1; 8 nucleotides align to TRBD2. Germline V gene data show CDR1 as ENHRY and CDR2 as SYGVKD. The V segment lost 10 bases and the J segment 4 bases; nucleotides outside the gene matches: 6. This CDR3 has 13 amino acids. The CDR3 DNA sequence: TGTGCCACCACAAGCGGGAGATACAATGAGCAGTTCTTC. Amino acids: CATTSGRYNEQFF.

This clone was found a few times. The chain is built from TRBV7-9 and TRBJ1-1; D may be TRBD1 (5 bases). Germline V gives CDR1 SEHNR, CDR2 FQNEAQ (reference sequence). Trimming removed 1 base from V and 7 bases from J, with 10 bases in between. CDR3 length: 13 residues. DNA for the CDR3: TGTGCCAGCAGCTTAGAATGGAGGGGTGAAGCTTTCTTT. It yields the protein CASSLEWRGEAFF.

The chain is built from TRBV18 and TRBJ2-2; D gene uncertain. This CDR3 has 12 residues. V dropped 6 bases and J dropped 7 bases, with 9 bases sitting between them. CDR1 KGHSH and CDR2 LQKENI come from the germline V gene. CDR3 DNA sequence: TGTGCCAGCTCCGAGGTAGACGGGGAGCTGTTTTTT. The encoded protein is CASSEVDGELFF.

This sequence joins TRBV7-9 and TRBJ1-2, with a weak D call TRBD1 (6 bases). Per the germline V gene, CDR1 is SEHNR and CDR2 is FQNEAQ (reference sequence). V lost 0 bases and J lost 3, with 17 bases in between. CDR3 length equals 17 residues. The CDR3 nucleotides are TGTGCCAGCAGCTTAGCATTGTCTGGGGGCCTGGACTATGGCTACACCTTC. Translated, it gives CASSLALSGGLDYGYTF.